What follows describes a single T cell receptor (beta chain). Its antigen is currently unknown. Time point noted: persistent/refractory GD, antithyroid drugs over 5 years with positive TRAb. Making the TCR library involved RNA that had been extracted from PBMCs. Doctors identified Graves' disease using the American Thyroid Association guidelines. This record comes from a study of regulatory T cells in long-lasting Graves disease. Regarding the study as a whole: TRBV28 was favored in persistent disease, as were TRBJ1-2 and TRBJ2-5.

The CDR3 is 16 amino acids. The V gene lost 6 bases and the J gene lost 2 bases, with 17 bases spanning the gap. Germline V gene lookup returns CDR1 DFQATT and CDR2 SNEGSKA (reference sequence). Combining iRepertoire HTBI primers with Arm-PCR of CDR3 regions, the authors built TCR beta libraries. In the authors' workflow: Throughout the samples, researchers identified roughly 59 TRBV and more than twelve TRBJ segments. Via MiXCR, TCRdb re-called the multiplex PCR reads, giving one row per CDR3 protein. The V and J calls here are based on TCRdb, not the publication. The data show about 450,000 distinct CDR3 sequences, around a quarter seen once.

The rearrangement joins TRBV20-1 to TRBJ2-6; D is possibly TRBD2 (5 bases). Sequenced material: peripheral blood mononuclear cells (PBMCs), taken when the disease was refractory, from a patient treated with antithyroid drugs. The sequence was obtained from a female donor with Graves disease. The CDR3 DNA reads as TGCAGTGCCCTCGGAAAGTGGGAGACTGGGGCCAACGTCCTGACTTTC. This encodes CSALGKWETGANVLTF.